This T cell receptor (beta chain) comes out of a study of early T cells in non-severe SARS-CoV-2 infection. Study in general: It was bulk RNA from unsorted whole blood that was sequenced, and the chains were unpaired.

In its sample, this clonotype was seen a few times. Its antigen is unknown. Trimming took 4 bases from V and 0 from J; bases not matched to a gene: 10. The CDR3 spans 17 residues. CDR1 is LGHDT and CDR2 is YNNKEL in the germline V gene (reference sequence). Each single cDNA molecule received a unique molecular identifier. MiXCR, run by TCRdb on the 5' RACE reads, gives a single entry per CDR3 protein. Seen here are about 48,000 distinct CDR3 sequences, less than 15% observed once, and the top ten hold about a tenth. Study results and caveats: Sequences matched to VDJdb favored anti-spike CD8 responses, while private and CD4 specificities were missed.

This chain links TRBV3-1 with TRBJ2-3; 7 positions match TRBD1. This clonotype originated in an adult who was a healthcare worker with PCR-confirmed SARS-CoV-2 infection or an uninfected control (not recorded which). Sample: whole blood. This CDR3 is CASSLTRGDRSTDTQYF. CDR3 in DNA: TGTGCCAGCAGCCTCACGAGAGGGGACAGAAGCACAGATACGCAGTATTTT.